One sample yielded the 12 T cell receptor beta chains listed below, sequenced in a study of blood T cell repertoires in COVID-19. Sequencing used immunoSEQ multiplex PCR; TCRdb keeps in-frame clones, though not all of them. In the table there are about 380,000 clones, around 87% of which are singletons. The sequenced sample was PBMCs or T cells enriched from blood (not recorded which). The receptors originated from a man in his thirties or forties who had recovered from COVID-19.

The J gene is TRBJ2-3, the V gene TRBV6-5; D perhaps matches TRBD1 (5 bases). The CDR3 is made up of 13 amino acids. V dropped 6 bases and J dropped 5 bases, with 12 bases sitting between them. The V gene's germline CDR1 is MNHEY and CDR2 SVGAGI. As DNA, the CDR3 is TGTGCCAGCAGCCAACGGACAAAAGATACGCAGTATTTT. It codes for CASSQRTKDTQYF.

For the CDR3, the DNA is TGTGCCAGTAGTATCGCGGGGGGCTATTCACCCCTCCACTTT. Translation: CASSIAGGYSPLHF. The genes are TRBV19 and TRBJ1-6; weak D call: TRBD1 (6 bases). Trimming shortened V by 3 bases and J by 8 bases, and 11 bases separated the two germline ends. The germline V gene encodes CDR1 LNHDA and CDR2 SQIVND (reference sequence). The CDR3 is made up of 14 amino acids. The full variable domain, with the rest looked up from reference TRBV19 and TRBJ1-6, is DGGITQSPKYLFRKEGQNVTLSCEQNLNHDAMYWYRQDPGQGLRLIYYSQIVNDFQKGDIAEGYSVSREKKESFPLTVTSAQKNPTAFYLCASSIAGGYSPLHFGNGTRLTVT.

The gene calls are TRBV5-1 and TRBJ1-1; D is uncertain. This CDR3 is built from 14 residues. Germline V gene data show CDR1 as SGHRS and CDR2 as YFSETQ. The V end lost 4 bases, the J end lost 1 base, and 11 bases lay between the germline ends. CDR3 sequence: CASSLFTENTEAFF. CDR3 DNA: TGCGCCAGCAGCCTATTTACAGAGAACACTGAAGCTTTCTTT. The full variable domain, its missing parts supplied by reference TRBV5-1 and TRBJ1-1, is KAGVTQTPRYLIKTRGQQVTLSCSPISGHRSVSWYQQTPGQGLQFLFEYFSETQRNKGNFPGRFSGRQFSNSRSEMNVSTLELGDSALYLCASSLFTENTEAFFGQGTRLTVV.

The V and J genes are TRBV6-5 and TRBJ1-5, with TRBD1 matching over 8 bases. From germline, CDR1 is MNHEY and CDR2 SVGAGI. V was clipped by 6 bases and J by 9 bases; unmatched bases: 13. The CDR3 loop spans 15 amino acids. CDR3: CASSPTQGAIRPQHF. CDR3 nucleotide sequence: TGTGCCAGCAGCCCAACTCAGGGGGCAATTAGGCCCCAGCATTTT.

J is TRBJ1-2 and V is TRBV5-4; D unresolved. Germline V gene lookup returns CDR1 SGHNT and CDR2 YYREEE (reference sequence). The germline V and J ends were trimmed by 0 bases and 3 bases, with 18 bases remaining between them. This CDR3 spans 17 amino acids. The CDR3 DNA reads as TGTGCCAGCAGCTTGGGTGGAACAGACATAACGGACTATGGCTACACCTTC. Translating gives CASSLGGTDITDYGYTF.

CDR3 in amino acids: CASSYSVFSREETQYF. The CDR3 DNA reads TGTGCCAGCAGTTACTCGGTTTTTTCCCGGGAAGAGACCCAGTACTTC. V usage is TRBV6-5 and J usage is TRBJ2-5; D not certain. Germline V gene lookup returns CDR1 MNHEY and CDR2 SVGAGI. Trimming stripped 0 bases from V and 3 bases from J, with 14 bases between. This CDR3 has 16 amino acids.

This chain uses TRBV19 with TRBJ1-1; 9 nucleotides match TRBD1. Germline loops: CDR1 LNHDA, CDR2 SQIVND (reference sequence). The V segment lost 7 bases and the J segment 3 bases; nucleotides outside the gene matches: 9. The CDR3 sequence is 15 residues long. Written as DNA, the CDR3 is TGTGCCAGTACCGCAGGGACAGGGAGGCACACTGAAGCTTTCTTT. This gives the protein CASTAGTGRHTEAFF.

This clone was detected only once. Other DNA sequences of this sample code for an identical CDR3. The genes are TRBV12-3 or TRBV12-4 and TRBJ1-2, with 9 nucleotides matching TRBD1. J was trimmed by 7 bases and V by 4 bases; bases with no gene match: 4. The CDR3 contains 13 residues. The CDR3 nucleotides read TGTGCCAGCAGTTCGGGACAGGGTGGTGGCTACACCTTC. Protein product: CASSSGQGGGYTF.

The chain has TRBV3-1 (or the pseudogene TRBV3-2) and TRBJ1-1; D is unresolved. V lost 6 bases, J lost 1 base, and 9 bases lay in between. This CDR3 has 13 amino acids. Germline CDR1 reads LGHDT; CDR2 reads YNNKEL (reference sequence). The CDR3 is CASSGEGNTEAFF. Written as DNA, the CDR3 is TGTGCCAGCAGTGGGGAGGGGAACACTGAAGCTTTCTTT.

The rearrangement links TRBV4-2 to TRBJ1-2; TRBD1 matches 10 bases. The CDR3 is made up of 16 amino acids. Germline V gives CDR1 LGHNA, CDR2 YNFKEQ. The V segment lost 0 bases and the J segment 4 bases; nucleotides outside the gene matches: 5. CDR3 loop: CASSQERQGAFYGYTF. The CDR3 bases are TGTGCCAGCAGCCAAGAAAGACAGGGGGCTTTCTATGGCTACACCTTC.

This clone was counted a few times. This chain uses TRBV19 with TRBJ1-1; D remains ambiguous. V lost 2 bases and J lost 1, with 5 bases in between. Germline V lookup: CDR1 LNHDA, CDR2 SQIVND (reference sequence). CDR3 length: 13 residues. Here the CDR3 reads CASSINKNTEAFF. The DNA for the CDR3 is TGTGCCAGTAGTATAAACAAGAACACTGAAGCTTTCTTT.

The chain combines TRBV25-1 with TRBJ2-1; D gene unclear. From germline, CDR1 is MGHDK and CDR2 SYGVNS. This CDR3 comprises 16 residues. Trimming took off 4 bases at V and 0 bases at J, with 13 bases between the two ends. CDR3 DNA sequence: TGTGCCAGCAGTGGTCTTGGCTTCAGCTCCTACAATGAGCAGTTCTTC. It specifies CASSGLGFSSYNEQFF.